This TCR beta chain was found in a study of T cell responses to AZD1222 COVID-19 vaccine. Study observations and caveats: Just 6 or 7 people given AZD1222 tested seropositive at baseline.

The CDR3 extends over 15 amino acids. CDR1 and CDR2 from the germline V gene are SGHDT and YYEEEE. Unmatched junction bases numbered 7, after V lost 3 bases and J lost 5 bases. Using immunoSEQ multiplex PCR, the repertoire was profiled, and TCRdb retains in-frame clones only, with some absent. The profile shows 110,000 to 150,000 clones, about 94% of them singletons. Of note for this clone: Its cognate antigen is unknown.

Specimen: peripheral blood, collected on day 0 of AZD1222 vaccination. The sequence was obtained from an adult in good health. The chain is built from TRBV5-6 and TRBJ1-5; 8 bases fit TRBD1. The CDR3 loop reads CASSSDRVEYQPQHF. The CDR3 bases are TGTGCCAGCAGCTCGGACAGGGTAGAGTATCAGCCCCAGCATTTT.